This T cell receptor beta chain was observed in a study of CD8 T cells in Susac syndrome. Overall study findings and caveats: A relatively small number of individuals underwent TCR sequencing and HLA analysis.

Points on this clonotype: What it binds is not known.

About 0.45 to 1 ug RNA was reverse transcribed with random hexamers. Amplification of TCR beta CDR3 by immunoSEQ multiplex PCR spanned 54 Vbeta and 13 Jbeta. TCRdb reprocessed the immunoSEQ multiplex PCR reads via MiXCR and lists one record per CDR3 protein. The sample has approximately 110,000 distinct CDR3 sequences; more than 90% are singletons. This CDR3 has 16 amino acids. V lost 4 bases, J lost 7 bases, and 10 bases stayed unmatched. The germline V gene encodes CDR1 MNHNS and CDR2 SASEGT. CD8+ and CD4+ T cells from blood underwent TCR beta sequencing. Specimen: CD4+ T cells from PBMCs. J is TRBJ2-4 and V is TRBV6-1; TRBD1 matches at 10 bases. The sequence was collected from a human donor in good health. CDR3 loop: CASSVGPGTGENIQYF. As DNA, the CDR3 is TGTGCCAGCAGTGTAGGGCCCGGGACAGGGGAGAACATTCAGTACTTC.